This T cell receptor (beta chain) emerged from a study of blood T cell repertoires in COVID-19. Background on the study: The United States, Italy and Spain provided the acute and convalescent COVID-19 samples.

CDR3 length: 16 amino acids. Germline CDR1 LGHDT, CDR2 YNNKEL (reference sequence). Trimming took off 1 base at V and 0 bases at J, with 10 bases between the two ends. This clone was detected only once. Source study methods: Amplification of reference gene primers provided the estimated nucleated cell counts. The assay was immunoSEQ multiplex PCR, and TCRdb's table has in-frame clones only and misses some. The V and J calls and the clone size are those of that table, but D and trimming were determined from the DNA. The sample includes about 110,000 clones, roughly 90% of them seen just once. Sequenced material: peripheral blood. The sequence was collected from a man aged 40-50 years with active or convalescent COVID-19. This sequence joins TRBV3-1 (or the pseudogene TRBV3-2) and TRBJ2-1; D is unclear. The chain's CDR3 is CASSQARQSSYNEQFF. The CDR3 DNA sequence: TGTGCCAGCAGCCAAGCGAGGCAGAGCTCCTACAATGAGCAGTTCTTC.